Below are 22 T cell receptor beta chains sequenced from a single sample in a study of shared clonotypes between healthy human individuals. This table comes from immunoSEQ multiplex PCR, and its TCRdb copy is limited to in-frame clones, with some not included. The top ten hold about 1.5% of the sample, which has approximately 940,000 clones, approximately 76% seen once. Material: memory CD4+ T cells sorted from blood. Subset in this sample: CD45RA-negative fraction. Receptor source: a man younger than 30 in good health.

The V gene is TRBV2, the J gene TRBJ1-5; D remains ambiguous. V dropped 2 bases and J dropped 2 bases, with 10 bases sitting between them. Germline-derived CDR1 and CDR2 are SNHLY and FYNNEI. The CDR3 spans 15 residues. CDR3: CASSETKLGNQPQHF. The CDR3 DNA is TGTGCCAGCAGTGAAACAAAATTGGGCAATCAGCCCCAGCATTTT.

The chain links TRBV27 to TRBJ2-2; the D gene is possibly TRBD2 (5 bases). The V end was cut by 8 bases, the J end by 6 bases, with 22 bases between. Germline CDR1 is MNHEY and CDR2 is SMNVEV (reference sequence). CDR3 length: 16 residues. CDR3 nucleotide sequence: TGTGCCAGCTGTTCCCTAGGAGGACCGTCTCCCGGGGAGCTGTTTTTT. It encodes CASCSLGGPSPGELFF.

The chain combines TRBV21-1 with TRBJ2-6; TRBD2 is the table's D call and was not checked against the DNA. TRBV21-1 is an annotated pseudogene. The CDR3 totals 15 residues. CDR3 sequence (DNA): TGTGCCAGCAGCACGTTCTGCTCTGGGGCCAACGTCCTGACTTTC. Residues: CASSTFCSGANVLTF.

The chain couples TRBV6-5 to TRBJ1-6, with a tentative D call TRBD1 (6 bases). V dropped 6 bases and J dropped 5 bases, with 14 bases sitting between them. The germline gives CDR1 MNHEY, CDR2 SVGAGI. The CDR3 covers 15 residues. Written as DNA, the CDR3 is TGTGCCAGCAGACTAGGGGGACGAAATAATTCACCCCTCCACTTT. Translating it yields CASRLGGRNNSPLHF.

The chain links TRBV5-1 to TRBJ2-6; unclear D gene. Trimming removed 7 bases at V and 0 bases at J, with 8 bases between. Germline V gene lookup returns CDR1 SGHRS and CDR2 YFSETQ. This CDR3 region has 14 residues. This CDR3 reads CASCDPSGANVLTF. In nucleotides, the CDR3 is TGCGCCAGCTGTGACCCCTCTGGGGCCAACGTCCTGACTTTC.

The rearrangement uses TRBV12-5 and TRBJ2-3; D might be TRBD1 (6 bases). CDR1 and CDR2 from the germline V gene are LGHNT and FRNRAP. This CDR3 region has 13 residues. The V end lost 5 bases, the J end lost 4 bases, and 10 bases lay between the germline ends. The CDR3 region is CASGPTGSDTQYF. CDR3 bases: TGTGCTAGTGGTCCGACAGGTTCAGATACGCAGTATTTT.

The chain has TRBV19 and TRBJ1-1, with TRBD1 as a possible D gene (6 bases). This CDR3 is 15 amino acids long. Deletions cut 6 bases from V and 5 bases from J, with 19 bases between. Germline lookup yields CDR1 LNHDA and CDR2 SQIVND (reference sequence). In nucleotides, the CDR3 is TGTGCCAGTAGAACCGGGACATCCGATGGGACTGAAGCTTTCTTT. It encodes CASRTGTSDGTEAFF.

The chain has TRBV19 and TRBJ1-1; 7 bases agree with TRBD1. The V gene's germline CDR1 is LNHDA and CDR2 SQIVND (reference sequence). This CDR3 comprises 15 residues. The trim removed 2 bases at V and 1 base at J, leaving 4 bases unmatched. The CDR3 DNA sequence: TGTGCCAGTAGTATATCACAGGGGCAGAACACTGAAGCTTTCTTT. It codes for CASSISQGQNTEAFF.

The sample holds one count of this clone. The J gene is TRBJ1-1, the V gene TRBV15; D is unresolved. Looked up from germline, CDR1 is LNHNV and CDR2 is YYDKDF (reference sequence). This CDR3 spans 14 amino acids. V dropped 0 bases and J dropped 10 bases, with 15 bases sitting between them. DNA of the CDR3: TGTGCCACCAGCAGAGATAATTTCGGCAGTGCAGCTTTCTTT. It codes for CATSRDNFGSAAFF.

In its sample, this clone was seen many times. This rearrangement joins TRBV10-3 to TRBJ1-1; D gene unclear. CDR1 and CDR2 from the germline V gene are ENHRY and SYGVKD. V was trimmed by 6 bases and J by 2 bases, leaving 10 bases between them. The CDR3 sequence is 13 residues long. In nucleotides, the CDR3 is TGTGCCATCAGCGATAAAGGAAACACTGAAGCTTTCTTT. As protein: CAISDKGNTEAFF.

Written as DNA, the CDR3 is TGTGCCAGTAAGACAGGGACAAACACTGAAGCTTTCTTT. Encoded protein: CASKTGTNTEAFF. The rearrangement uses TRBV28 and TRBJ1-1; 7 bases match TRBD1. V lost 9 bases, J lost 2 bases, and 6 bases stayed unmatched. Germline CDR1 and CDR2: MDHEN and SYDVKM. The CDR3 is 13 amino acids.

This chain connects TRBV5-4 to TRBJ2-3; no clear D gene. The V end was cut by 1 base, the J end by 4 bases, with 10 bases between. This CDR3 has 14 amino acids. Germline V lookup: CDR1 SGHNT, CDR2 YYREEE (reference sequence). The CDR3 DNA is TGTGCCAGCAGCTTGAGAATGGGCGCAGATACGCAGTATTTT. Its translation is CASSLRMGADTQYF.

Only a few counts were recorded for this clone. This chain links TRBV30 with TRBJ1-5; D unclear. V was cut by 2 bases and J by 1 base, with 6 bases left in between. The CDR3 runs 13 residues. Germline V gene data show CDR1 as GTSNPN and CDR2 as SVGIG (reference sequence). CDR3 DNA: TGTGCCTGGAGTACTTCGAGCAATCAGCCCCAGCATTTT. It yields the protein CAWSTSSNQPQHF.

The V call is TRBV5-4, the J call TRBJ2-1, with TRBD2 matching 11 bases. The CDR3 consists of 16 residues. Germline V gene data show CDR1 as SGHNT and CDR2 as YYREEE (reference sequence). V lost 4 bases and J lost 0; bases outside the gene matches: 3. CDR3: CASSPGTSGSYNEQFF. CDR3 DNA sequence: TGTGCCAGCAGCCCTGGGACTAGCGGCTCCTACAATGAGCAGTTCTTC.

This sequence joins TRBV6-5 and TRBJ1-6; D is uncertain. V was clipped by 6 bases and J by 8 bases, with 11 bases between them. The CDR3 loop spans 13 amino acids. From germline, CDR1 is MNHEY and CDR2 SVGAGI. CDR3 coding DNA: TGTGCCAGCAGCATAAAGAGGGATTCACCCCTCCACTTT. Its protein product is CASSIKRDSPLHF.

This chain uses TRBV6-1 with TRBJ1-2; D remains ambiguous. This CDR3 is 12 amino acids long. Trimming pared 3 bases from V and 4 bases from J, leaving 6 bases between. The germline V gene has CDR1 MNHNS and CDR2 SASEGT. CDR3 coding DNA: TGTGCCAGCAGTGACATAGGCTATGGCTACACCTTC. Translated, it gives CASSDIGYGYTF.

The gene calls are TRBV28 and TRBJ1-2; D might be TRBD1 (5 bases). The CDR3 is made up of 17 amino acids. Trimming removed 6 bases from V and 0 bases from J, with 20 bases in between. CDR1 MDHEN and CDR2 SYDVKM come from the germline V gene. In DNA form, the CDR3 reads TGTGCCAGCAGGGATCGACAGTCCGCCTTTGCTAACTATGGCTACACCTTC. Translated: CASRDRQSAFANYGYTF.

This clone has more than one count but fewer than ten. V is TRBV11-2 and J is TRBJ2-7; TRBD1 or TRBD2 may be the D gene (5 bases each). The CDR3 has 11 amino acids. The germline gives CDR1 SGHAT, CDR2 FQNNGV. Trimming removed 7 bases from V and 3 bases from J, with 7 bases in between. The CDR3 DNA reads TGTGCCAGCATTGGGGGCTACGAGCAGTACTTC. It yields the protein CASIGGYEQYF.

There are a few counts of this clone. This sequence joins TRBV11-3 and TRBJ2-5; D call uncertain. V shed 2 bases and J shed 7 bases, with 8 bases lying between them. Germline V gives CDR1 SGHNT, CDR2 YENEEA. The CDR3 is 12 residues long. CDR3 loop: CASSLKAGTQYF. The CDR3 DNA is TGTGCCAGCAGCTTAAAGGCCGGGACCCAGTACTTC.

V is TRBV6-6 and J is TRBJ1-2; TRBD1 matches at 7 bases. Germline V gene data show CDR1 as MNHNY and CDR2 as SVGAGI (reference sequence). V was pared by 6 bases and J by 0 bases, with 1 base of the junction left unmatched. The CDR3 sequence is 13 residues long. The CDR3, as DNA: TGTGCCAGCAGAACAGGGGCTAACTATGGCTACACCTTC. Amino acid sequence: CASRTGANYGYTF.

This chain links TRBV10-3 with TRBJ2-5; the D is unclear. Germline-derived CDR1 and CDR2 are ENHRY and SYGVKD. Trimming left V 2 bases short and J 2 bases short, with 3 bases between. The CDR3 contains 12 residues. The CDR3 DNA is TGTGCCATCAGTGAGACTCAAGAGACCCAGTACTTC. This encodes CAISETQETQYF.

This clone was recorded a few times. The genes are TRBV9 and TRBJ2-3, with D perhaps matching TRBD1 or TRBD2 (6 bases each). This CDR3 comprises 17 residues. CDR1 and CDR2 (germline): SGDLS, YYNGEE. Trimming removed 4 bases from V and 0 bases from J, with 18 bases in between. The DNA of the CDR3 is TGTGCCAGCAGCCTGAGGGGGGAGACATCAAGCACAGATACGCAGTATTTT. Amino acid sequence: CASSLRGETSSTDTQYF.